The 30 T cell receptor beta chains reported below all come from one sample, sequenced in a study of human T cells and chemical hapten exposure (dated by TCRdb to the early 2020s). Taken with the paper, the label for time point translates to: pre-sensitization, week 0. The treatment or condition label for this specimen denotes: therapeutic diphenylcyclopropenone sensitization with weekly scalp DPC. Libraries were prepared through RACE. The sequencer listed for this sample is NextSeq 500. TCRdb handled the public reads itself, with Q25 trimming in fastp and clone calling in MiXCR, and kept productive beta chains. Each CDR3 protein gets just one entry, which takes the most common genes and DNA from the rows behind it. This sample is represented by some 360,000 distinct CDR3 sequences; 4% to 6% of them were singletons. Clones ranked in the top ten supply 2% to 3% of the sample. The specimen comprised whole blood, sampled in connection with sensitization to the hapten diphenylcyclopropenone (DPC). The source is a woman in her 50s with alopecia areata. Some clones in this sample may be carry-over from other donors' samples.

This clonotype was observed a handful of times. The chain links TRBV6-5 to TRBJ1-5, with unresolved D. Germline CDR1 reads MNHEY; CDR2 reads SVGAGI. V gave up 5 bases and J gave up 9 bases, with 11 bases separating them. CDR3 length equals 12 residues. DNA for the CDR3: TGTGCCAGCAGTACGGGGATGGGGCCCCAGCATTTT. This codes for CASSTGMGPQHF.

This rearrangement joins TRBV12-3 or TRBV12-4 to TRBJ2-6; no firm D call. V was cut by 11 bases and J by 2 bases, with 7 bases left in between. The CDR3 covers 12 residues. CDR3 sequence (DNA): TGTGCCTTGTCCGCTGGGGCCAACGTCCTGACTTTC. It translates to CALSAGANVLTF.

At least ten counts were recorded for this clonotype. The gene calls are TRBV6-5 and TRBJ1-1; D is uncertain. V was shortened by 2 bases and J by 0 bases, with 4 bases between the two germline ends. CDR1 and CDR2 (germline): MNHEY, SVGAGI. This CDR3 contains 13 residues. CDR3 loop: CASSYELNTEAFF. The CDR3 DNA is TGTGCCAGCAGTTACGAACTGAACACTGAAGCTTTCTTT.

This clonotype showed up many times. The chain carries TRBV6-5 and TRBJ2-3; D is undetermined. Germline V CDR1 and CDR2: MNHEY, SVGAGI. V lost 6 bases and J 1 base, leaving 8 bases between the germline ends. The CDR3 is 13 amino acids. The CDR3 nucleotides are TGTGCCAGCAGCAGAAGTCGCACAGATACGCAGTATTTT. Translating it yields CASSRSRTDTQYF.

There are many counts of this clonotype. This chain joins TRBV20-1 and TRBJ2-1; the D gene is possibly TRBD2 (6 bases). The germline V gene has CDR1 DFQATT and CDR2 SNEGSKA (reference sequence). There are 15 residues in the CDR3. V lost 0 bases and J lost 4, with 13 bases in between. CDR3 residues: CSARDGGKGYNEQFF. The CDR3 bases are TGCAGTGCTAGAGATGGCGGGAAGGGGTACAATGAGCAGTTCTTC.

This clonotype was recorded at least ten times. The chain has TRBV20-1 and TRBJ2-1; D is ambiguous. In germline, CDR1 is DFQATT, CDR2 SNEGSKA (reference sequence). The CDR3 has 12 amino acids. V dropped 7 bases and J dropped 8 bases, with 15 bases sitting between them. In DNA form, the CDR3 reads TGCAGTGGCGAGGACGGGCGCGATGAGCAGTTCTTC. Translating it yields CSGEDGRDEQFF.

This clonotype showed up many times. The gene calls are TRBV20-1 and TRBJ2-3, with a tentative D call TRBD2 (5 bases). V lost 1 base, J lost 0 bases, and 17 bases lay in between. This CDR3 has 17 amino acids. Germline V lookup: CDR1 DFQATT, CDR2 SNEGSKA (reference sequence). CDR3 loop: CSARVVFGVMSTDTQYF. The CDR3 region has the DNA TGCAGTGCTAGAGTGGTATTCGGGGTGATGAGCACAGATACGCAGTATTTT.

A note on this clonotype: Lacking the conserved final phenylalanine or tryptophan, this CDR3 likely reflects a read error. The chain is built from TRBV7-9 and TRBJ2-1; 11 nucleotides align to TRBD2. There are 17 residues in the CDR3. CDR1 and CDR2 (germline): SEHNR, FQNEAQ (reference sequence). The trim removed 2 bases at V and 4 bases at J, leaving 7 bases unmatched. Here the CDR3 reads CASSLMRRLAGYNEQFI. Written as DNA, the CDR3 is TGTGCCAGCAGCTTAATGAGGAGACTAGCGGGATACAATGAGCAGTTCATC.

The gene calls are TRBV7-2 and TRBJ1-1, with a tentative D call TRBD1 (5 bases). Per germline, CDR1 SGHTA and CDR2 FQGNSA. V lost 5 bases to trimming and J lost 4 bases, with 14 bases between them. This CDR3 comprises 14 residues. The CDR3 is CASSVHQGITEAFF. CDR3 nucleotides: TGTGCCAGCAGCGTCCATCAGGGTATCACTGAAGCTTTCTTT.

This chain connects TRBV9 to TRBJ1-2; D gene uncertain. Deletions cut 3 bases from V and 7 bases from J, with 7 bases between. This CDR3 comprises 11 residues. Germline CDR1 is SGDLS and CDR2 is YYNGEE. This CDR3 is CASSGAAGYTF. For the CDR3, the DNA is TGTGCCAGCAGCGGGGCGGCTGGCTACACCTTC.

There are many counts of this clonotype. This rearrangement joins TRBV6-5 to TRBJ2-5, with D perhaps TRBD1 or TRBD2 (5 bases each). There are 15 residues in the CDR3. V lost 2 bases and J 3 bases, leaving 13 bases between the germline ends. From germline, CDR1 is MNHEY and CDR2 SVGAGI. CDR3: CASSYGIQGEETQYF. The CDR3 nucleotides are TGTGCCAGCAGTTACGGTATTCAGGGAGAAGAGACCCAGTACTTC.

The chain combines TRBV25-1 with TRBJ1-1; D gene unclear. Trimming cost V 6 bases and J 2 bases, with 13 bases left between them. The CDR3 has 14 amino acids. Germline-derived CDR1 and CDR2 are MGHDK and SYGVNS. The chain's CDR3 is CASSPIGPNTEAFF. CDR3 bases: TGTGCCAGCAGCCCCATCGGGCCTAACACTGAAGCTTTCTTT.

This clonotype has a count of ten or more. This chain uses TRBV11-2 with TRBJ2-1; unclear D gene. Germline lookup yields CDR1 SGHAT and CDR2 FQNNGV. The CDR3 consists of 16 residues. Trimming pared 5 bases from V and 0 bases from J, leaving 14 bases between. Here the CDR3 reads CASSPEAPSSYNEQFF. CDR3 DNA: TGTGCCAGCAGCCCCGAGGCCCCGAGCTCCTACAATGAGCAGTTCTTC.

This clonotype was counted ten times or more. This rearrangement joins TRBV2 to TRBJ1-5; D remains ambiguous. This CDR3 contains 15 residues. Deletions cut 6 bases from V and 2 bases from J, with 14 bases between. Germline CDR1 and CDR2: SNHLY and FYNNEI. The chain's CDR3 is CASSTLPFGNQPQHF. The CDR3 DNA follows: TGTGCCAGCAGCACATTGCCTTTTGGCAATCAGCCCCAGCATTTT. Drawing the rest from reference TRBV2 and TRBJ1-5, the complete variable domain is EPEVTQTPSHQVTQMGQEVILRCVPISNHLYFYWYRQILGQKVEFLVSFYNNEISEKSEIFDDQFSVERPDGSNFTLKIRSTKLEDSAMYFCASSTLPFGNQPQHFGDGTRLSIL.

This clonotype was observed at least ten times. This rearrangement joins TRBV27 to TRBJ2-3; D possibly corresponds to TRBD2 (6 bases). The germline gives CDR1 MNHEY, CDR2 SMNVEV (reference sequence). Trimming took 6 bases from V and 2 from J, leaving 18 bases between them. This CDR3 has 16 residues. CDR3 residues: CASRPTWGTVTDTQYF. The CDR3 DNA reads TGTGCCAGCAGGCCGACGTGGGGGACTGTCACAGATACGCAGTATTTT.

This chain connects TRBV20-1 to TRBJ2-2; possible D gene TRBD1, 7 bases. CDR3 length: 15 residues. Trimming stripped 3 bases from V and 5 bases from J, with 16 bases between. In germline, CDR1 is DFQATT, CDR2 SNEGSKA (reference sequence). The CDR3 here is CSASGAGGTTGELFF. CDR3 sequence (DNA): TGCAGTGCTAGCGGGGCAGGGGGGACGACCGGGGAGCTGTTTTTT.

This chain links TRBV6-5 with TRBJ2-7; no clear D. V gave up 2 bases and J gave up 7 bases, with 18 bases separating them. The CDR3 extends over 15 amino acids. Germline-derived CDR1 and CDR2 are MNHEY and SVGAGI. The CDR3 here is CASSYTETGPLEQYF. The CDR3 coding sequence is TGTGCCAGCAGTTACACCGAAACCGGGCCCCTAGAGCAGTACTTC.

This clonotype was counted at least ten times. As DNA, the CDR3 is TGTGCCAGCAGCTCCACAGGACAGTACGAGCAGTACTTC. This encodes CASSSTGQYEQYF. The chain uses TRBV7-9 and TRBJ2-7, with D possibly TRBD1 on 6 matching bases. Germline V gene sequence: CDR1 SEHNR, CDR2 FQNEAQ (reference sequence). CDR3 length equals 13 residues. V lost 4 bases, J lost 4 bases, and 11 bases lay in between.

There are a few counts of this clonotype. V and J are TRBV15 and TRBJ1-4; D remains unclear. Germline CDR1 and CDR2: LNHNV and YYDKDF (reference sequence). CDR3 length: 15 residues. V shed 0 bases and J shed 3 bases, with 8 bases lying between them. As DNA, the CDR3 is TGTGCCACCAGCAGAGATCTCGGCCCTAATGAAAAACTGTTTTTT. Residues: CATSRDLGPNEKLFF.

This clonotype showed up just a few times. The chain combines TRBV7-2 with TRBJ2-1; D may correspond to TRBD1 or TRBD2 (5 bases each). This CDR3 region has 14 residues. CDR1 SGHTA and CDR2 FQGNSA come from the germline V gene. V gave up 9 bases and J gave up 2 bases, with 14 bases separating them. The DNA of the CDR3 is TGTGCCAGTAGCCTCCTGGGGGCCTACAATGAGCAGTTCTTC. Its protein product is CASSLLGAYNEQFF.

This clonotype has just a few counts. The rearrangement links TRBV7-9 to TRBJ2-4; 7 positions match TRBD1. Germline V gives CDR1 SEHNR, CDR2 FQNEAQ (reference sequence). CDR3 size: 14 residues. V dropped 5 bases and J dropped 6; count of bases not matched to a gene: 7. The CDR3 reads CASSPETGRNIQYF. The DNA for the CDR3 is TGTGCCAGCAGCCCGGAGACAGGGAGAAACATTCAGTACTTC. Supplemented by reference TRBV7-9 and TRBJ2-4, the full variable domain reads DTGVSQNPRHKITKRGQNVTFRCDPISEHNRLYWYRQTLGQGPEFLTYFQNEAQLEKSRLLSDRFSAERPKGSFSTLEIQRTEQGDSAMYLCASSPETGRNIQYFGAGTRLSVL.

This clonotype has at least ten counts. CDR3 in amino acids: CATTGPTNTGELFF. The DNA of the CDR3 is TGTGCCACCACGGGCCCGACGAACACCGGGGAGCTGTTTTTT. The chain recombines TRBV24-1 with TRBJ2-2; D gene ambiguous. V lost 8 bases and J 0 bases, leaving 9 bases between the germline ends. Germline-derived CDR1 and CDR2 are KGHDR and SFDVKD. The CDR3 covers 14 residues.

There are many counts of this clonotype. The genes are TRBV29-1 and TRBJ2-3, with D possibly matching TRBD1 (5 bases). V lost 5 bases, J lost 2 bases, and 14 bases lay in between. Germline V gene data show CDR1 as SQVTM and CDR2 as ANQGSEA. This CDR3 is built from 14 residues. CDR3: CSVYDRFSTDTQYF. In DNA, the CDR3 is TGCAGCGTTTATGACAGATTTTCCACAGATACGCAGTATTTT.

Only a few counts were recorded for this clonotype. This chain uses TRBV5-5 with TRBJ1-4; 7 nucleotides agree with TRBD1. The J segment lost 8 bases and the V segment lost 2 bases, leaving 3 bases of the junction unmatched. There are 13 residues in the CDR3. Germline assignment: CDR1 SGHKS and CDR2 YYEKEE (reference sequence). The CDR3 here is CASSLGGGEKLFF. CDR3 in DNA: TGTGCCAGCAGCTTAGGAGGGGGCGAAAAACTGTTTTTT.

The V and J genes are TRBV18 and TRBJ1-4; unclear D gene. Germline CDR1 reads KGHSH; CDR2 reads LQKENI. V lost 2 bases, J lost 1 base, and 8 bases lay in between. This CDR3 spans 15 amino acids. In DNA form, the CDR3 reads TGTGCCAGCTCACCATTAGGAGGAACTAATGAAAAACTGTTTTTT. Encoded protein: CASSPLGGTNEKLFF.

This clonotype was counted at least ten times. The J gene is TRBJ2-1, the V gene TRBV5-1; D might be TRBD2 (6 bases). CDR1 SGHRS and CDR2 YFSETQ come from the germline V gene. Trimming left V 0 bases short and J 7 bases short, with 11 bases between. This CDR3 has 14 residues. DNA of the CDR3: TGCGCCAGCAGCTTGGGTGGGGAGGTGAATGAGCAGTTCTTC. Its translation is CASSLGGEVNEQFF.

The chain combines TRBV5-5 with TRBJ1-1; the D is unclear. The CDR3 has 12 residues. V lost 6 bases and J lost 1, with 7 bases in between. CDR1 SGHKS and CDR2 YYEKEE come from the germline V gene (reference sequence). The CDR3 nucleotides read TGTGCCAGCACCCCAGGGAACACTGAAGCTTTCTTT. Protein: CASTPGNTEAFF.

This clonotype was seen a handful of times. The V call is TRBV21-1, the J call TRBJ2-7; the table assigns TRBD2, which was not confirmed against the DNA. TRBV21-1 is reported as a pseudogene. The CDR3 covers 16 residues. CDR3 residues: CASSKAQGLASGEQYF. CDR3 DNA sequence: TGTGCCAGCAGCAAAGCGCAGGGCCTGGCGTCGGGCGAGCAGTACTTC.

This clonotype was picked up a small number of times. The V gene is TRBV7-9, the J gene TRBJ2-7; 7 bases agree with TRBD1. CDR1 is SEHNR and CDR2 is FQNEAQ in the germline V gene (reference sequence). The CDR3 runs to 14 residues. The J segment lost 2 bases and the V segment lost 5 bases, leaving 6 bases of the junction unmatched. CDR3 bases: TGTGCCAGCAGCCGCAGGGACAGCCCCTACGAGCAGTACTTC. Amino acids: CASSRRDSPYEQYF.

This clonotype was seen repeatedly, ten times or more. J is TRBJ2-7 and V is TRBV28; D gene ambiguous. V was cut by 6 bases and J by 1 base, with 16 bases left in between. The CDR3 sequence is 15 residues long. The germline V gene has CDR1 MDHEN and CDR2 SYDVKM. In DNA form, the CDR3 reads TGTGCCAGCAGCTTTACCTCCCTTGGATCCTACGAGCAGTACTTC. Its protein is CASSFTSLGSYEQYF.